This TCR beta chain was captured in a study of shared clonotypes between healthy human individuals. Findings and caveats of the study: Memory subsets generally showed lower estimated richness than naive subsets.

About this clone: Its specificity is unknown.

Germline V CDR1 and CDR2: MNHEY, SMNVEV (reference sequence). V was trimmed by 2 bases and J by 8 bases, leaving 12 bases between them. This CDR3 has 13 residues. Profiled with immunoSEQ multiplex PCR; TCRdb holds only in-frame clones, not every one. The table lists about 2.1 million clones, approximately 92% of them singletons. Naive-designated CD8 cells lacked CD45RO, were positively enriched for CCR7, and omitted terminally differentiated effector memory CD45RA+ cells. The source is a man aged 18 to 35 in good health. Some clones in this sample may be carry-over from other donors' samples. This sequence joins TRBV27 and TRBJ1-2; TRBD1 is a possible D gene (6 bases). Source material: naive CD8+ T cells from PBMCs. The DNA for the CDR3 is TGTGCCAGCAGTTTACTCGGGGGCGAAGGCTACACCTTC. Protein: CASSLLGGEGYTF.